Below are 4 T cell receptor beta chains sequenced from a single sample in a study of T cell repertoires in cytomegalovirus infection. Each CDR3 protein gets one entry after TCRdb re-called the reads with MiXCR. This table holds 300,000 to 400,000 distinct CDR3 sequences, approximately 32% found once. For these TCRs, the target antigens are not known. The specimen was cultured PBMCs, collected from culture after CMV antigen stimulation. These receptors all come from a human donor in good health (CMV status not recorded). Some clones in this sample may be carry-over from other donors' samples.

This clonotype was observed a handful of times. The chain couples TRBV6-4 to TRBJ1-6; D is uncertain. V shed 4 bases and J shed 6 bases, with 7 bases lying between them. The CDR3 is made up of 13 amino acids. CDR1 and CDR2 (germline): MRHNA, SNTAGT. The CDR3 here is CASSVYFNSPLHF. CDR3 sequence (DNA): TGTGCCAGCAGTGTTTACTTTAATTCACCCCTCCACTTT.

The table lists this clonotype with a few counts. The chain has TRBV7-3 and TRBJ1-1; a weak D match, TRBD1 (5 bases). The CDR3 has 15 amino acids. V gave up 5 bases and J gave up 3 bases, with 16 bases separating them. Germline V gives CDR1 SGHTA, CDR2 FQGTGA. CDR3 residues: CASSQGLPRDTEAFF. The CDR3 DNA reads as TGTGCCAGCAGCCAGGGACTCCCGAGGGACACTGAAGCTTTCTTT.

This clonotype was recorded a few times. The chain links TRBV7-9 to TRBJ1-1; 7 bases line up with TRBD1. V shed 9 bases and J 5 bases; nucleotides not matched to a gene: 9. Germline V gene data show CDR1 as SEHNR and CDR2 as FQNEAQ (reference sequence). This CDR3 has 13 amino acids. The CDR3 region is CASGGRGRTEAFF. As DNA, the CDR3 is TGTGCCAGTGGTGGGAGGGGGCGAACTGAAGCTTTCTTT.

This clonotype came up a few times. This chain uses TRBV24-1 with TRBJ1-5; D gene ambiguous. The CDR3 covers 17 residues. CDR1 KGHDR and CDR2 SFDVKD come from the germline V gene. V was clipped by 3 bases and J by 2 bases, with 16 bases between them. The CDR3 sequence is CATSDGPPRAGNQPQHF. In nucleotides, the CDR3 is TGTGCCACCAGTGATGGGCCACCGCGTGCGGGCAATCAGCCCCAGCATTTT.